Below are 25 T cell receptor beta chains sequenced from a single sample in a study of shared clonotypes between healthy human individuals. TCRdb's copy holds only in-frame clones and misses some; the assay was immunoSEQ multiplex PCR. The sample records some 1 million clones, 70% to 80% being singletons. Sequencing was done on a sample of memory CD4+ T cells sorted from blood. Sample subset: CD45RA-negative fraction. The source is a man between 18 and 35 years old in good health.

The rearrangement joins TRBV6-5 to TRBJ1-2, with 7 bases aligning to TRBD1. This CDR3 contains 16 residues. The germline CDR1 and CDR2 sequences are MNHEY and SVGAGI. The ends lost 0 bases at V and 3 bases at J; junction bases unmatched: 7. The CDR3 nucleotides read TGTGCCAGCAGTTACTCCTTACAGGGGCTCTACTATGGCTACACCTTC. Its translation is CASSYSLQGLYYGYTF.

V and J are TRBV28 and TRBJ2-4; unclear D gene. The V end lost 5 bases, the J end lost 6 bases, and 17 bases lay between the germline ends. CDR1 and CDR2 from the germline V gene are MDHEN and SYDVKM. CDR3 length equals 15 residues. The DNA of the CDR3 is TGTGCCAGCAGTGCCCTGGGCTCCCGAGGAAACATTCAGTACTTC. Translation: CASSALGSRGNIQYF.

The rearrangement uses TRBV25-1 and TRBJ1-6; 9 bases match TRBD1. With V trimmed by 6 bases and J by 7 bases, 1 base remained unmatched. The CDR3 contains 13 residues. CDR1 and CDR2 (germline): MGHDK, SYGVNS. The CDR3 sequence is CASRQGANSPLHF. The CDR3 nucleotides are TGTGCCAGCAGACAGGGGGCCAATTCACCCCTCCACTTT. Looking up the rest from reference TRBV25-1 and TRBJ1-6 gives the full variable domain: EADIYQTPRYLVIGTGKKITLECSQTMGHDKMYWYQQDPGMELHLIHYSYGVNSTEKGDLSSESTVSRIRTEHFPLTLESARPSHTSQYLCASRQGANSPLHFGNGTRLTVT.

This clone occurred a few times. CDR3 coding DNA: TGTGCCAGCTCACCGAGGGGGCCGTACCAAGAGACCCAGTACTTC. Amino acid sequence: CASSPRGPYQETQYF. J is TRBJ2-5 and V is TRBV18, with TRBD1 matching 7 bases. The germline CDR1 and CDR2 sequences are KGHSH and LQKENI. The CDR3 has 15 amino acids. V was clipped by 3 bases and J by 0 bases; unmatched bases: 4.

The J gene is TRBJ2-7, the V gene TRBV21-1. TRBV21-1 is noted as a pseudogene. The CDR3 sequence is 13 residues long. The CDR3 coding sequence is TGTGCCAGCAGCGGGCGGCAACCCTACGAGCAGTACTTC. Encoded protein: CASSGRQPYEQYF.

The J gene is TRBJ1-1, the V gene TRBV7-6, with D unclear. This CDR3 has 12 residues. The V and J ends lost 1 base and 6 bases respectively, with 6 bases between them. Per germline, CDR1 SGHVS and CDR2 FNYEAQ. The CDR3 sequence is CASSLGAAEAFF. The CDR3 DNA reads as TGTGCCAGCAGCTTAGGTGCGGCTGAAGCTTTCTTT.

The V gene is TRBV7-2, the J gene TRBJ2-1, with D perhaps matching TRBD1 or TRBD2 (5 bases each). The V gene lost 3 bases and the J gene lost 6 bases, with 15 bases spanning the gap. Germline loops: CDR1 SGHTA, CDR2 FQGNSA. The CDR3 sequence is 15 residues long. As DNA, the CDR3 is TGTGCCAGCAGCTTCCGGGACGGGAAAATCAATGAGCAGTTCTTC. This encodes CASSFRDGKINEQFF.

The rearrangement joins TRBV11-1 to TRBJ1-4; D might be TRBD1 (6 bases). CDR3 length: 14 amino acids. Germline V lookup: CDR1 SGHAT, CDR2 FQDESV (reference sequence). Trimming took off 5 bases at V and 8 bases at J, with 15 bases between the two ends. The CDR3 DNA is TGTGCCAGCAGCCCCAGGGACACTGGGGAAAAACTGTTTTTT. The encoded protein is CASSPRDTGEKLFF.

This rearrangement joins TRBV6-1 to TRBJ2-2, with D possibly TRBD2 on 7 matching bases. The CDR3 sequence is 16 residues long. Germline assignment: CDR1 MNHNS and CDR2 SASEGT. Between the trimmed V and J ends, which lost 4 bases and 0 bases, there was a span of 12 bases. CDR3 coding DNA: TGTGCCAGCAGTGGGGGGGGCGGAACGAACACCGGGGAGCTGTTTTTT. Translating gives CASSGGGGTNTGELFF.

V gene TRBV10-3 combines with J gene TRBJ1-1; D not certain. This CDR3 region has 14 residues. Per the germline V gene, CDR1 is ENHRY and CDR2 is SYGVKD. V lost 0 bases and J 1 base, leaving 6 bases between the germline ends. CDR3 in DNA: TGTGCCATCAGTGAGTCTGCCACGAACACTGAAGCTTTCTTT. This encodes CAISESATNTEAFF.

J is TRBJ2-7 and V is TRBV11-2, with TRBD2 identical over 11 bases. CDR3 length: 15 amino acids. V lost 5 bases and J lost 2; bases outside the gene matches: 5. Germline lookup yields CDR1 SGHAT and CDR2 FQNNGV. CDR3 DNA: TGTGCCAGCAGCGAGGGACTAGCGGAGGCCTACGAGCAGTACTTC. Translating it yields CASSEGLAEAYEQYF.

The chain links TRBV9 to TRBJ2-1; D is undetermined. Trimming stripped 0 bases from V and 5 bases from J, with 6 bases between. CDR1 SGDLS and CDR2 YYNGEE come from the germline V gene. The CDR3 is 13 residues long. The DNA of the CDR3 is TGTGCCAGCAGCGTAGTCGACAACAATGAGCAGTTCTTC. Its protein product is CASSVVDNNEQFF.

The chain combines TRBV7-2 with TRBJ2-3; no firm D call. From germline, CDR1 is SGHTA and CDR2 FQGNSA. V was cut by 1 base and J by 2 bases, with 4 bases left in between. The CDR3 is 13 amino acids. CDR3 DNA: TGTGCCAGCAGCTTAGGGGACACAGATACGCAGTATTTT. It is translated as CASSLGDTDTQYF.

The table lists this clone with a few counts. The genes are TRBV2 and TRBJ1-5; D perhaps matches TRBD1 (6 bases). The germline CDR1 and CDR2 sequences are SNHLY and FYNNEI. V lost 2 bases to trimming and J lost 6 bases, with 8 bases between them. There are 13 residues in the CDR3. The CDR3 spells CASSESGAQPQHF. Written as DNA, the CDR3 is TGTGCCAGCAGTGAATCGGGGGCTCAGCCCCAGCATTTT. The full variable domain, in which reference TRBV2 and TRBJ1-5 provide the parts outside the CDR3, is EPEVTQTPSHQVTQMGQEVILRCVPISNHLYFYWYRQILGQKVEFLVSFYNNEISEKSEIFDDQFSVERPDGSNFTLKIRSTKLEDSAMYFCASSESGAQPQHFGDGTRLSIL.

The rearrangement joins TRBV19 to TRBJ2-5; 9 bases agree with TRBD1. Germline V gives CDR1 LNHDA, CDR2 SQIVND (reference sequence). The CDR3 extends over 16 amino acids. J gave up 1 base and V 5 bases, and 8 bases lay outside the gene matches. The CDR3: CASSSRDRAGQETQYF. The CDR3 nucleotides are TGTGCCAGTAGTTCCAGGGACAGGGCGGGCCAAGAGACCCAGTACTTC.

To note about this clone: Other DNA sequences in this specimen translate into the identical CDR3. The rearrangement links TRBV5-4 to TRBJ2-7; 8 bases map to TRBD1. J was trimmed by 0 bases and V by 0 bases; bases with no gene match: 2. CDR3 length: 15 amino acids. Germline values: CDR1 SGHNT, CDR2 YYREEE (reference sequence). For the CDR3, the DNA is TGTGCCAGCAGCTTGGGCGGACAGGGCTCCTACGAGCAGTACTTC. Its protein is CASSLGGQGSYEQYF.

The chain combines TRBV2 with TRBJ2-1; D ambiguous. Per germline, CDR1 SNHLY and CDR2 FYNNEI. Trimming removed 7 bases at V and 4 bases at J, with 11 bases between. The CDR3 has 13 residues. CDR3 in DNA: TGTGCCAGCAACCTACGACTGTACAATGAGCAGTTCTTC. This codes for CASNLRLYNEQFF.

V usage is TRBV7-6 and J usage is TRBJ2-1; perhaps TRBD2 as D (5 bases). V was clipped by 2 bases and J by 7 bases, with 12 bases between them. Germline CDR1 and CDR2: SGHVS and FNYEAQ. The CDR3 runs to 14 residues. CDR3 in DNA: TGTGCCAGCAGCTTAAAGCGGTCTTGGAATGAGCAGTTCTTC. This codes for CASSLKRSWNEQFF. Drawing the rest from reference TRBV7-6 and TRBJ2-1, the complete variable domain is GAGVSQSPRYKVTKRGQDVALRCDPISGHVSLYWYRQALGQGPEFLTYFNYEAQQDKSGLPNDRFSAERPEGSISTLTIQRTEQRDSAMYRCASSLKRSWNEQFFGPGTRLTVL.

V is TRBV23-1 and J is TRBJ1-6, with D possibly TRBD1 on 6 matching bases. TRBV23-1 is sorted into the ORF group, with uncertain function. V lost 8 bases, J lost 9 bases, and 23 bases lay in between. The CDR3 totals 16 residues. The CDR3, as DNA: TGCGCCAGCGTCTTTATCTACAGGGCTGATGGTTCACCCCTCCACTTT. Its translation is CASVFIYRADGSPLHF.

Concerning this clone itself: The sample carries other DNA sequences with the same CDR3. CDR3 protein: CASSPQGHYEQYF. The CDR3 DNA follows: TGTGCCAGCTCACCTCAGGGACACTACGAGCAGTACTTC. V and J are TRBV18 and TRBJ2-7, with D perhaps TRBD1 (6 bases). CDR3 size: 13 residues. V lost 3 bases and J lost 3, with 9 bases in between. Germline CDR1 and CDR2: KGHSH and LQKENI.

Here the CDR3 reads CASNPRGGMNTEAFF. As DNA, the CDR3 is TGTGCCAGCAACCCCAGGGGAGGGATGAACACTGAAGCTTTCTTT. This chain connects TRBV5-4 to TRBJ1-1; TRBD1 might be the D (6 bases). The CDR3 runs to 15 residues. Per the germline V gene, CDR1 is SGHNT and CDR2 is YYREEE (reference sequence). V was cut by 6 bases and J by 0 bases, with 15 bases left in between.

V usage is TRBV19 and J usage is TRBJ1-2, with 8 bases fitting TRBD1. CDR3 length: 16 residues. Germline V gives CDR1 LNHDA, CDR2 SQIVND (reference sequence). Trimming at V came to 4 bases and at J to 2 bases, leaving 9 bases not matched to a gene. The DNA of the CDR3 is TGTGCCAGTAGTACCGACCAGGGGGCGGGGAACTATGGCTACACCTTC. Residues: CASSTDQGAGNYGYTF. Combining the CDR3 with reference TRBV19 and TRBJ1-2 gives the whole variable domain DGGITQSPKYLFRKEGQNVTLSCEQNLNHDAMYWYRQDPGQGLRLIYYSQIVNDFQKGDIAEGYSVSREKKESFPLTVTSAQKNPTAFYLCASSTDQGAGNYGYTFGSGTRLTVV.

The CDR3 DNA is TGTGCCAGCAGTGACAGGGTCAATGAGCAGTTCTTC. Amino acids: CASSDRVNEQFF. The chain couples TRBV2 to TRBJ2-1; possibly TRBD1 for D (5 bases). V lost 3 bases and J lost 6, with 6 bases in between. The CDR3 consists of 12 residues. Germline assignment: CDR1 SNHLY and CDR2 FYNNEI.

This sequence joins TRBV19 and TRBJ2-7; 8 positions agree with TRBD1. With 7 bases clipped from V and 4 bases from J, the junction kept 9 bases outside the gene matches. The germline V gene encodes CDR1 LNHDA and CDR2 SQIVND (reference sequence). This CDR3 is 14 amino acids long. The CDR3 DNA follows: TGTGCCAGTAATACCGGGACAGGATTATACGAGCAGTACTTC. Translating it yields CASNTGTGLYEQYF.

The J gene is TRBJ2-6, the V gene TRBV9; TRBD1 is a possible D gene (6 bases). The CDR3 is 15 amino acids. V lost 4 bases to trimming and J lost 4 bases, with 12 bases between them. CDR1 is SGDLS and CDR2 is YYNGEE in the germline V gene. In DNA form, the CDR3 reads TGTGCCAGCAGCTCCCTGGGGGCCGGGGCCAACGTCCTGACTTTC. The encoded protein is CASSSLGAGANVLTF.